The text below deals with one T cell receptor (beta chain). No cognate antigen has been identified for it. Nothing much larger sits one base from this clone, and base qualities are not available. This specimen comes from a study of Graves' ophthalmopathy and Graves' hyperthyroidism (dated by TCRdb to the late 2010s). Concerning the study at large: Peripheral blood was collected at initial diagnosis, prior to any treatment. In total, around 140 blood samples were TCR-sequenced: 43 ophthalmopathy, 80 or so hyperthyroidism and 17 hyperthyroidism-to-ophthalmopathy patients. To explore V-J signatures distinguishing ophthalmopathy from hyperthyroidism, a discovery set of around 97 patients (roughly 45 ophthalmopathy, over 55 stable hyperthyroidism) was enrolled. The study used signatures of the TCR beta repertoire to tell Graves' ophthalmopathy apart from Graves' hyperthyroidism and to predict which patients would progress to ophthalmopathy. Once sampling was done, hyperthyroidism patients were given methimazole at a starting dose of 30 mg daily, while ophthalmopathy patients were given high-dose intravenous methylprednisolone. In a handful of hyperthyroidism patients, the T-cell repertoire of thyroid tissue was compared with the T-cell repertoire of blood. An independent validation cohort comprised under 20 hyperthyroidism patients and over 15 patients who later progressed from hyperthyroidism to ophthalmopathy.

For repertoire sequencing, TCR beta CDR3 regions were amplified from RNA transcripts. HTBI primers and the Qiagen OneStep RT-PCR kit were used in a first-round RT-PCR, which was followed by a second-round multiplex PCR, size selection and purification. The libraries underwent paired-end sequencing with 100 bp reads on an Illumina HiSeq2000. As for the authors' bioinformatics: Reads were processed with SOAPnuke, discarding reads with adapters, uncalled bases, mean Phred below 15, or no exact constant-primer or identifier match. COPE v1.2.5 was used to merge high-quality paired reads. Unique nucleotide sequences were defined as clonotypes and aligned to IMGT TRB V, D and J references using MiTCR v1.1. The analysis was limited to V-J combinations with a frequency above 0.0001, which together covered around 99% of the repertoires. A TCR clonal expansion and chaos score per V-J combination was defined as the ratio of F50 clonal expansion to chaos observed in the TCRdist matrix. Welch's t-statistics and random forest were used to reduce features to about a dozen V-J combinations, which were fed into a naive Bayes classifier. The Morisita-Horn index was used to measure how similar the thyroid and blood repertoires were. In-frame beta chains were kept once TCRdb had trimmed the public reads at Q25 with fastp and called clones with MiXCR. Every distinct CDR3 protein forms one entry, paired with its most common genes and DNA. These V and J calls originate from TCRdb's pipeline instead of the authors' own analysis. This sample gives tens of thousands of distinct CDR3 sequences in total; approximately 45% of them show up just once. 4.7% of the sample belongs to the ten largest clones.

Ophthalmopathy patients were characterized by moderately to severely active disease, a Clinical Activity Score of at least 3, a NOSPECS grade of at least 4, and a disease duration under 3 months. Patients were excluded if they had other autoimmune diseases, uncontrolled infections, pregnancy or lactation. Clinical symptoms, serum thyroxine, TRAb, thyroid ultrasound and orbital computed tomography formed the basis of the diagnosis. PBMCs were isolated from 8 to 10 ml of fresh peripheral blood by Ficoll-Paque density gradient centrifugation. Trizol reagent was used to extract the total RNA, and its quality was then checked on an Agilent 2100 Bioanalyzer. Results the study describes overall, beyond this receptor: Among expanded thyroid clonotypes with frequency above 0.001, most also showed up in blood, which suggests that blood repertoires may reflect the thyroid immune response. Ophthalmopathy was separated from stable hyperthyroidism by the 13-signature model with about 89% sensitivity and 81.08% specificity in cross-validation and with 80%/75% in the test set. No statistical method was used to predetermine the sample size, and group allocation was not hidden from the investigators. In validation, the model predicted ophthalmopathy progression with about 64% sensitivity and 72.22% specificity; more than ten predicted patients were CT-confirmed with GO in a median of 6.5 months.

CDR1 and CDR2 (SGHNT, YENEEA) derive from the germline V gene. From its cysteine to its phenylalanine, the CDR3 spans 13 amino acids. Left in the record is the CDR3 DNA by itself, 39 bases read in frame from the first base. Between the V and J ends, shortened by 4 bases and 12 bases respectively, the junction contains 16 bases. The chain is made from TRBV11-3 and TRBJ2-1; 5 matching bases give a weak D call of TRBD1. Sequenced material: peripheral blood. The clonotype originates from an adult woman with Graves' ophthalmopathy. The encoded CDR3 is CASSSSGHARQFF. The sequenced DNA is TGTGCCAGCAGCTCGTCAGGGCACGCACGGCAGTTCTTC.